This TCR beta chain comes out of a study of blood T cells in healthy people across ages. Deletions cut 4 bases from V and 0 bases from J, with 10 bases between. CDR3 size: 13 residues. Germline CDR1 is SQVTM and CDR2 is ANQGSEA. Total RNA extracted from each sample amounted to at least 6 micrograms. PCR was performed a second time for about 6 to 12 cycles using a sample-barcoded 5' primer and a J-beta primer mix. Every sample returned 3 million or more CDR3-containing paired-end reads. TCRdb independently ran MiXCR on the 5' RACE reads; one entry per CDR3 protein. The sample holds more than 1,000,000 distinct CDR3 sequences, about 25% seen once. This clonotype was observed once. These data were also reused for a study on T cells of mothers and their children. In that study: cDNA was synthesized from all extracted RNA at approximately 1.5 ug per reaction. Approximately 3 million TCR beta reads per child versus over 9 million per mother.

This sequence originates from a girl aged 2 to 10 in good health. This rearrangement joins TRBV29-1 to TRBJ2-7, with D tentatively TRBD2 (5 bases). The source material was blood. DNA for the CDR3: TGCAGCGTTGCGCCAGGAGGCTCCTACGAGCAGTACTTC. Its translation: CSVAPGGSYEQYF.